One T cell receptor beta chain is described in this entry. Its antigen remains unknown. V was pared by 6 bases and J by 5 bases, with 10 bases between. Looked up from germline, CDR1 is MNHNS and CDR2 is SASEGT. This CDR3 has 12 residues. The entry originates in a study of shared clonotypes between healthy human individuals. Whole-study results and caveats: Shared clonotypes: roughly 4.7% naive CD4, under 4% naive CD8, roughly 2.4% memory CD4, over 0.3% memory CD8. Sequencing depth was expected to influence donor clonotype sharing.

TCRdb keeps only in-frame clones here, not all; method: immunoSEQ multiplex PCR. Of roughly 1.4 million clones listed, 98% are singletons. Naive CD45RA+ and memory CD45RA-negative subsets were split from CD4+ cells. The chain combines TRBV6-1 with TRBJ1-2; D is perhaps TRBD1 (5 bases). This clonotype was obtained from a man between 25 and 39 years old in good health. The sequencing sample was made of naive CD4+ T cells sorted from blood. Subset given: CD45RA+ positively selected. Written as DNA, the CDR3 is TGTGCCAGCAGGACAGTTACTTATGGCTACACCTTC. Translating gives CASRTVTYGYTF.